Below, 15 T cell receptor beta chains from the same sample are listed, as sequenced in a study of blood T cell repertoires in COVID-19. Sequencing used immunoSEQ multiplex PCR; TCRdb keeps in-frame clones, though not all of them. Of about 260,000 clones listed, approximately 91% are singletons. The sample comprised peripheral blood. These receptors all stem from a young woman with COVID-19, enrolled during active disease.

V usage is TRBV10-1 and J usage is TRBJ2-5; 8 bases are a match to TRBD2. The CDR3 contains 15 residues. Germline V CDR1 and CDR2: WNHNN, SYGVQD (reference sequence). Unmatched junction bases numbered 3, after V lost 2 bases and J lost 1 base. CDR3 nucleotides: TGCGCCAGCAGTGAGGCAACTAGCGGCCAAGAGACCCAGTACTTC. As protein: CASSEATSGQETQYF.

This rearrangement joins TRBV5-8 to TRBJ1-2, with TRBD1 as a possible D gene (5 bases). Trimming took 4 bases from V and 5 from J, leaving 18 bases between them. There are 15 residues in the CDR3. Germline CDR1 is SGHTS and CDR2 is YDEGEE. CDR3 sequence (DNA): TGTGCCAGCAGCCAGGACACCCGGCTATGGTATGGCTACACCTTC. Translated: CASSQDTRLWYGYTF.

The rearrangement joins TRBV5-4 to TRBJ1-1; maybe TRBD1 (6 bases). Germline V lookup: CDR1 SGHNT, CDR2 YYREEE (reference sequence). This CDR3 has 14 residues. V dropped 4 bases and J dropped 4 bases, with 14 bases sitting between them. As DNA, the CDR3 is TGTGCCAGCAGCGTTCAAGGGGGGGGCACTGAAGCTTTCTTT. Amino acids: CASSVQGGGTEAFF. The variable domain in full, completed from reference TRBV5-4 and TRBJ1-1, reads ETGVTQSPTHLIKTRGQQVTLRCSSQSGHNTVSWYQQALGQGPQFIFQYYREEENGRGNFPPRFSGLQFPNYSSELNVNALELDDSALYLCASSVQGGGTEAFFGQGTRLTVV.

The chain carries TRBV7-3 and TRBJ2-1; TRBD2 matches at 7 bases. After removal of 2 bases from V and 8 bases from J, the junction contained 9 bases not matched to a gene. Germline lookup yields CDR1 SGHTA and CDR2 FQGTGA. The CDR3 spans 15 residues. CDR3 nucleotides: TGTGCCAGCAGCTTACAGCGGGGAGCAGGGCATGAGCAGTTCTTC. Translating it yields CASSLQRGAGHEQFF.

The chain recombines TRBV5-1 with TRBJ2-1; 11 bases line up with TRBD2. This CDR3 contains 15 residues. J was trimmed by 3 bases and V by 2 bases; bases with no gene match: 1. Germline V gene sequence: CDR1 SGHRS, CDR2 YFSETQ. The CDR3 bases are TGCGCCAGCAGCTTACTAGCGGGAGTCTACAATGAGCAGTTCTTC. This translates into CASSLLAGVYNEQFF.

This sequence joins TRBV25-1 and TRBJ1-1; the match to TRBD1 covers 8 bases. CDR1 MGHDK and CDR2 SYGVNS come from the germline V gene. The CDR3 length is 13 residues. The junction had 2 bases not matched to a gene; V was cut back by 7 bases and J by 1 base. The CDR3 here is CASKGTGNTEAFF. CDR3 DNA sequence: TGTGCCAGCAAAGGGACAGGGAACACTGAAGCTTTCTTT. Full variable domain (missing parts from reference TRBV25-1 and TRBJ1-1): EADIYQTPRYLVIGTGKKITLECSQTMGHDKMYWYQQDPGMELHLIHYSYGVNSTEKGDLSSESTVSRIRTEHFPLTLESARPSHTSQYLCASKGTGNTEAFFGQGTRLTVV.

The chain uses TRBV19 and TRBJ2-2; 9 bases fit TRBD2. This CDR3 spans 15 amino acids. Per the germline V gene, CDR1 is LNHDA and CDR2 is SQIVND (reference sequence). V dropped 3 bases and J dropped 6; count of bases not matched to a gene: 5. The CDR3 sequence is CASSMAGGPAGELFF. The CDR3 DNA reads TGTGCCAGTAGTATGGCGGGAGGGCCGGCCGGGGAGCTGTTTTTT.

Only a few counts were recorded for this clone. This sequence joins TRBV6-5 and TRBJ2-1, with TRBD2 identical over 8 bases. After removal of 5 bases from V and 0 bases from J, the junction contained 3 bases not matched to a gene. The CDR3 has 15 amino acids. Germline values: CDR1 MNHEY, CDR2 SVGAGI. This CDR3 is CASSISGDSYNEQFF. The DNA of the CDR3 is TGTGCCAGCAGTATTAGCGGGGACTCCTACAATGAGCAGTTCTTC.

The V gene is TRBV7-9, the J gene TRBJ1-1; 7 nucleotides line up with TRBD1. V shed 6 bases and J 4 bases; nucleotides not matched to a gene: 11. This CDR3 region has 15 residues. CDR1 and CDR2 from the germline V gene are SEHNR and FQNEAQ (reference sequence). In DNA, the CDR3 is TGTGCCAGCAGAAAACCGACAGGGTCGGGCACTGAAGCTTTCTTT. Translating gives CASRKPTGSGTEAFF.

The chain joins TRBV15 to TRBJ2-1; D remains ambiguous. The CDR3 consists of 15 residues. Germline values: CDR1 LNHNV, CDR2 YYDKDF (reference sequence). V was cut by 0 bases and J by 0 bases, with 6 bases left in between. CDR3 amino acids: CATSRDPVSYNEQFF. In nucleotides, the CDR3 is TGTGCCACCAGCAGAGATCCAGTCTCCTACAATGAGCAGTTCTTC.

The chain links TRBV28 to TRBJ1-1; 12 nucleotides align to TRBD1. The germline V gene has CDR1 MDHEN and CDR2 SYDVKM. V trimming: 7 bases; J trimming: 3 bases; junction bases outside the gene matches: 6. The CDR3 covers 15 residues. In DNA, the CDR3 is TGTGCCAGCAACCCCGGGACAGGGGGCTACACTGAAGCTTTCTTT. Its protein product is CASNPGTGGYTEAFF. Full variable domain (missing parts from reference TRBV28 and TRBJ1-1): DVKVTQSSRYLVKRTGEKVFLECVQDMDHENMFWYRQDPGLGLRLIYFSYDVKMKEKGDIPEGYSVSREKKERFSLILESASTNQTSMYLCASNPGTGGYTEAFFGQGTRLTVV.

This clone was recorded only once. This rearrangement joins TRBV11-1 to TRBJ2-5, with D uncertain. The CDR3 contains 12 residues. CDR1 is SGHAT, CDR2 FQDESV, per germline (reference sequence). V was trimmed by 1 base and J by 3 bases, leaving 3 bases between them. The CDR3, as DNA: TGTGCCAGCAGCTTAGTCGAAGAGACCCAGTACTTC. This sequence encodes CASSLVEETQYF. Drawing the rest from reference TRBV11-1 and TRBJ2-5, the complete variable domain is EAEVAQSPRYKITEKSQAVAFWCDPISGHATLYWYRQILGQGPELLVQFQDESVVDDSQLPKDRFSAERLKGVDSTLKIQPAELGDSAMYLCASSLVEETQYFGPGTRLLVL.

In this sample, this clone turned up once. The V gene is TRBV5-1, the J gene TRBJ2-2; D remains unclear. Germline CDR1 reads SGHRS; CDR2 reads YFSETQ. This CDR3 spans 14 amino acids. Trimming left V 0 bases short and J 1 base short, with 4 bases between. The CDR3 DNA follows: TGCGCCAGCAGCTTGGACAGGAACACCGGGGAGCTGTTTTTT. Protein: CASSLDRNTGELFF.

This chain's CDR3 is CASSSGGGTEAFF. The CDR3 region has the DNA TGCGCCAGCAGCTCGGGAGGTGGAACTGAAGCTTTCTTT. This chain joins TRBV5-1 and TRBJ1-1; D is undetermined. From germline, CDR1 is SGHRS and CDR2 YFSETQ. The CDR3 has 13 amino acids. The germline V and J ends were trimmed by 3 bases and 5 bases, with 11 bases remaining between them. The full variable domain, its missing parts supplied by reference TRBV5-1 and TRBJ1-1, is KAGVTQTPRYLIKTRGQQVTLSCSPISGHRSVSWYQQTPGQGLQFLFEYFSETQRNKGNFPGRFSGRQFSNSRSEMNVSTLELGDSALYLCASSSGGGTEAFFGQGTRLTVV.

The V and J genes are TRBV5-4 and TRBJ2-5, with 11 bases that match TRBD2. V trimming: 4 bases; J trimming: 4 bases; junction bases outside the gene matches: 9. The CDR3 extends over 16 amino acids. Looked up from germline, CDR1 is SGHNT and CDR2 is YYREEE (reference sequence). CDR3 bases: TGTGCCAGCAGCCGTAGCGGGAGGGCTTTACGAGAGACCCAGTACTTC. Protein sequence: CASSRSGRALRETQYF.